This is a list of T cell receptor beta chains from one sample in a study of blood T cell repertoires in COVID-19. TCRdb's table, derived via immunoSEQ multiplex PCR, lists solely in-frame clones and lacks some. The sample lists about 350,000 clones, roughly nine tenths occurring once. Sample: PBMCs or T cells enriched from blood (not recorded which). The receptors originated from a woman aged 25 to 45 who had recovered from COVID-19. The CDR3 runs from the conserved cysteine through the conserved F or W. The order of the fields is CDR3 protein, CDR3 DNA, V gene, D gene, J gene, clone size. A D gene is named only where the DNA matches it firmly. Only part of the rows carry a size: once, few, many, or a class if the clone is expanded.

CASSRVAGRNEQFF	TGTGCCAGCTCACGGGTAGCGGGACGTAATGAGCAGTTCTTC	TRBV18	TRBD2	TRBJ2-1	NA
CASSLATIQETQYF	TGTGCCAGCAGCTTAGCTACTATTCAAGAGACCCAGTACTTC	TRBV7-9	NA	TRBJ2-5	once
CASSSRGYEQYF	TGTGCCAGCAGCTCCCGGGGTTACGAGCAGTACTTC	TRBV13	NA	TRBJ2-7	few
CASSVEGQGYTEAFF	TGTGCCAGCAGCGTAGAGGGACAGGGGTACACTGAAGCTTTCTTT	TRBV9	TRBD1	TRBJ1-1	NA
CASSSTSGVPSYEQYF	TGTGCCAGCAGCTCGACTAGCGGGGTGCCTTCCTACGAGCAGTACTTC	TRBV7-2	TRBD2	TRBJ2-7	NA
CASSPRTDTQNIQYF	TGTGCCAGCAGCCCCCGGACAGATACACAAAACATTCAGTACTTC	TRBV2	NA	TRBJ2-4	many
CASISSGRVGDTQYF	TGTGCCAGCATTTCTAGCGGGAGGGTTGGAGATACGCAGTATTTT	TRBV27	TRBD2	TRBJ2-3	NA
CASSLIDRSSYEQYF	TGCGCCAGCAGTTTAATTGACAGGAGCTCCTACGAGCAGTACTTC	TRBV10-1	NA	TRBJ2-7	few
CASSLTSGLVGQFF	TGTGCCAGCAGCCTGACTAGCGGGTTGGTTGGGCAGTTCTTC	TRBV7-9	TRBD2	TRBJ2-1	NA
CASSESGGERGNEQFF	TGTGCCAGCAGTGAATCTGGGGGCGAGAGGGGGAATGAGCAGTTCTTC	TRBV2	NA	TRBJ2-1	NA
CASSRGIYEQYF	TGTGCCAGCAGCCGAGGAATTTACGAGCAGTACTTC	TRBV3-1/TRBV3-2	NA	TRBJ2-7	NA
CASSFAGDYGYTF	TGTGCCAGCAGTTTTGCAGGGGATTATGGCTACACCTTC	TRBV27	NA	TRBJ1-2	NA
CASSLVSGGHEAFF	TGTGCCAGCAGCTTAGTGTCCGGGGGGCACGAAGCTTTCTTT	TRBV7-9	NA	TRBJ1-1	NA
CASSQLAEEQFF	TGTGCCAGCAGCCAGCTCGCTGAGGAGCAGTTCTTC	TRBV3-1/TRBV3-2	NA	TRBJ2-1	once
CAITQTSGGNEQYF	TGTGCCATCACCCAGACTAGCGGGGGAAACGAGCAGTACTTC	TRBV10-3	TRBD2	TRBJ2-7	NA
CASSLVLAVGVQYF	TGTGCCAGCAGCTTAGTCCTAGCGGTGGGAGTGCAGTATTTT	TRBV7-9	TRBD2	TRBJ2-3	NA
CASSLVSGGGVGAFF	TGTGCCAGCAGCTTAGTCTCCGGGGGAGGAGTCGGAGCTTTCTTT	TRBV7-2	NA	TRBJ1-1	NA
CGGRSSYNEQFF	TGCGGCGGGAGGAGCTCCTACAATGAGCAGTTCTTC	TRBV29-1	TRBD2	TRBJ2-1	NA
CATWDRDSNTEAFF	TGTGCCACCTGGGACAGAGACTCAAACACTGAAGCTTTCTTT	TRBV10-3	TRBD1	TRBJ1-1	NA
CASSDTLRNYGYTF	TGTGCCAGCAGCGACACCCTTCGGAACTATGGCTACACCTTC	TRBV6-5	NA	TRBJ1-2	NA
CASSPRDSLIYSEQFF	TGTGCCAGCAGCCCTCGGGACTCCTTAATCTACAGTGAGCAGTTCTTC	TRBV3-1/TRBV3-2	NA	TRBJ2-1	NA
CASSEVWGRTQYF	TGTGCCAGCAGTGAGGTATGGGGGCGTACGCAGTATTTT	TRBV6-1	NA	TRBJ2-3	NA
CASSQGGPSNQPQHF	TGTGCCAGCAGCCAGGGAGGGCCCAGCAATCAGCCCCAGCATTTT	TRBV7-9	NA	TRBJ1-5	NA
CSATDRHSYEQYF	TGCAGTGCTACTGACAGACACTCCTACGAGCAGTACTTC	TRBV20-1	NA	TRBJ2-7	NA
CTSSQDLEETQYF	TGCACCAGCAGCCAAGATCTGGAGGAGACCCAGTACTTC	TRBV1	NA	TRBJ2-5	NA
CASSLGEANTEAFF	TGCGCCAGCAGCTTGGGGGAGGCGAACACTGAAGCTTTCTTT	TRBV5-1	NA	TRBJ1-1	NA
CASSSSGSYNEQFF	TGTGCCAGCAGCTCCTCGGGATCCTACAATGAGCAGTTCTTC	TRBV7-2	NA	TRBJ2-1	NA
CASSYLRGSTDTQYF	TGTGCCAGCAGTTACTTACGGGGTAGCACAGATACGCAGTATTTT	TRBV6-5	NA	TRBJ2-3	NA
CASSALNRATLGNEQFF	TGTGCCAGCAGCGCGCTGAACAGGGCTACGTTGGGCAATGAGCAGTTCTTC	TRBV9	NA	TRBJ2-1	NA
CASSPTGAGGEKLFF	TGTGCCAGCAGCCCAACAGGGGCGGGAGGTGAAAAACTGTTTTTT	TRBV7-9	TRBD1	TRBJ1-4	NA
CASSPGTSRNEQFF	TGTGCCAGTAGTCCCGGGACTAGTCGGAATGAGCAGTTCTTC	TRBV19	TRBD2	TRBJ2-1	NA
CASSLNGPGEQFF	TGTGCCAGCAGCTTAAACGGCCCGGGTGAGCAGTTCTTC	TRBV7-9	NA	TRBJ2-1	NA
CASSPPDTEAFF	TGTGCCAGCAGCCCCCCGGACACTGAAGCTTTCTTT	TRBV7-3	NA	TRBJ1-1	NA
CAGNRGLGTEAFF	TGTGCCGGTAACAGGGGGCTGGGCACTGAAGCTTTCTTT	TRBV2	TRBD1	TRBJ1-1	NA
CASSPNFWTGGNQPQHF	TGTGCCAGCAGTCCTAATTTCTGGACAGGGGGCAATCAGCCCCAGCATTTT	TRBV27	TRBD1	TRBJ1-5	NA
CASSPTSAQETQYF	TGTGCCAGCAGCCCTACTAGCGCTCAAGAGACCCAGTACTTC	TRBV3-1/TRBV3-2	TRBD2	TRBJ2-5	NA
CASRGTSGTRGELFF	TGTGCCAGCAGGGGGACTAGCGGGACTAGGGGGGAGCTGTTTTTT	TRBV6-5	TRBD2	TRBJ2-2	NA
CASSQDPGQTYEQYF	TGCGCCAGCAGCCAAGACCCGGGACAGACCTACGAGCAGTACTTC	TRBV4-1	TRBD1	TRBJ2-7	once
CASSLATSGGLKTQYF	TGTGCCAGCAGCTTAGCAACTAGCGGGGGGTTGAAGACCCAGTACTTC	TRBV11-1	TRBD2	TRBJ2-5	NA
CASSLLPGETQYF	TGTGCCAGCAGCCTTCTACCGGGGGAGACCCAGTACTTC	TRBV9	NA	TRBJ2-5	NA
CASSLWSTEAFF	TGTGCCAGCAGTTTGTGGAGCACTGAAGCTTTCTTT	TRBV12-3/TRBV12-4	NA	TRBJ1-1	NA
CASSLDQGINTEAFF	TGTGCCAGCAGCTTGGACCAGGGGATTAACACTGAAGCTTTCTTT	TRBV5-8	NA	TRBJ1-1	NA
CASSLMAGESTEAFF	TGTGCCAGCAGTTTAATGGCAGGGGAGAGCACTGAAGCTTTCTTT	TRBV27	NA	TRBJ1-1	NA
CASSLRDRPNSPLHF	TGTGCCAGCAGCCTAAGGGACAGACCTAATTCACCCCTCCACTTT	TRBV27	TRBD1	TRBJ1-6	NA
CASSTSGGAVAGELFF	TGTGCCAGCAGCACTAGCGGGGGGGCGGTGGCCGGGGAGCTGTTTTTT	TRBV9	TRBD2	TRBJ2-2	NA
CASSSTGGEGTGELFF	TGTGCCAGCAGCTCGACAGGGGGCGAGGGCACCGGGGAGCTGTTTTTT	TRBV27	TRBD1	TRBJ2-2	once
CASSLGQGDGYTF	TGCGCCAGCAGCTTGGGCCAGGGGGATGGCTACACCTTC	TRBV5-1	TRBD1	TRBJ1-2	NA
CASSLKGTSGGHEQFF	TGTGCCAGCAGTTTAAAAGGGACTAGCGGGGGACATGAGCAGTTCTTC	TRBV27	TRBD2	TRBJ2-1	NA
CASSPRTENYGYTF	TGTGCCAGCAGCCCGAGGACAGAGAACTATGGCTACACCTTC	TRBV3-1/TRBV3-2	NA	TRBJ1-2	NA
CAISTDSNTETQYF	TGTGCCATCAGTACTGACTCAAACACGGAGACCCAGTACTTC	TRBV10-3	NA	TRBJ2-5	once
CASSLRTGFYEQYF	TGTGCCAGCAGCCTTCGGACAGGGTTCTACGAGCAGTACTTC	TRBV7-8	TRBD1	TRBJ2-7	NA
CASSIAGDLGNTEAFF	TGTGCCAGTAGTATAGCGGGGGATTTGGGGAACACTGAAGCTTTCTTT	TRBV19	NA	TRBJ1-1	NA
CASSLVRRGRGEKLFF	TGTGCCAGCAGCTTAGTTCGAAGGGGGCGCGGTGAAAAACTGTTTTTT	TRBV7-6	TRBD1	TRBJ1-4	NA
CASSLSLLTGELFF	TGTGCCAGCAGCTTAAGCCTTTTAACCGGGGAGCTGTTTTTT	TRBV7-9	NA	TRBJ2-2	NA
CASSQEVLPYYEQYF	TGTGCCAGCAGCCAAGAGGTTCTCCCCTACTACGAGCAGTACTTC	TRBV14	NA	TRBJ2-7	NA
CASSPIAVANTGELFF	TGTGCCAGCAGTCCGATAGCGGTAGCGAACACCGGGGAGCTGTTTTTT	TRBV27	NA	TRBJ2-2	once
CASSDGLAGIQETQYF	TGTGCCAGCAGCGACGGACTAGCGGGCATACAAGAGACCCAGTACTTC	TRBV9	TRBD2	TRBJ2-5	NA